These T cell receptor beta chains were read from a single sample in a study of blood T cell repertoires in COVID-19. Measured with immunoSEQ multiplex PCR; TCRdb has only the in-frame clones, and not every one. The table includes 290,000 or so clones, approximately 86% detected once. Sequencing was carried out using PBMCs or T cells enriched from blood (not recorded which). The origin of the receptors is a woman aged 18-35 years who had recovered from COVID-19. Both conserved end residues are part of each CDR3. D genes are given only for firm matches. Expanded clones get a size class; other rows say once, few or many, or leave the size out.

TRBD1,once,TRBJ2-7,TRBV7-9,TGTGCCAGCAGGCGTGCCGGGACAGAGCTCTCCGAGCAGTACTTC,CASRRAGTELSEQYF
TRBD2,NA,TRBJ2-3,TRBV27,TGTGCCAGCAGTTCAAGAATCACCGGGACTAGCGGATTTTGGGATACGCAGTATTTT,CASSSRITGTSGFWDTQYF
NA,NA,TRBJ1-2,TRBV6-2/TRBV6-3,TGTGCCAGCAGTTACCCAGGGGCTGGCTACACCTTC,CASSYPGAGYTF
NA,NA,TRBJ1-2,TRBV12-3/TRBV12-4,TGTGCCAGCAGCGAACAGGGATACTATGGCTACACCTTC,CASSEQGYYGYTF
NA,NA,TRBJ1-1,TRBV10-1,TGCGCCAGCAGTGATGGGGGCCCCAGGAAGACTGAAGCTTTCTTT,CASSDGGPRKTEAFF
TRBD1,once,TRBJ1-2,TRBV7-8,TGTGCCAGCAGCCAAAGACAGGGCAAGCCTGGTGGCTACACCTTC,CASSQRQGKPGGYTF
NA,NA,TRBJ2-5,TRBV24-1,TGTGCCACCAGTGATTTTCTCCGCTGGGCAGGAGAGACCCAGTACTTC,CATSDFLRWAGETQYF
NA,NA,TRBJ2-7,TRBV2,TGTGCCAGCAGTGAAATTCGGACTCCGGGATACGAGCAGTACTTC,CASSEIRTPGYEQYF
NA,NA,TRBJ1-1,TRBV7-9,TGTGCCAGCAGCCCCACCGGGGGGGACACTGAAGCTTTCTTT,CASSPTGGDTEAFF
NA,NA,TRBJ2-7,TRBV5-6,TGTGCCAGCAGCTTTGGGTTGCGGGACTTAACTGTCGAGCAGTACTTC,CASSFGLRDLTVEQYF
TRBD2,NA,TRBJ2-5,TRBV7-8,TGTGCCAGCAGCACCCGGCTAGCGGGGGGGCGGGAGACCCAGTACTTC,CASSTRLAGGRETQYF
TRBD2,NA,TRBJ2-1,TRBV9,TGTGCCAGCAGCGTGAGCGGGGCGTCCCACAATGAGCAGTTCTTC,CASSVSGASHNEQFF
NA,medium-sized,TRBJ2-7,TRBV30,TGTGCCTGGAATGATCAGGGTGTCTACGAGCAGTACTTC,CAWNDQGVYEQYF
TRBD1,NA,TRBJ2-7,TRBV15,TGTGCCACCAGCAGAGATTACAGGGGAAACGAGCAGTACTTC,CATSRDYRGNEQYF
NA,NA,TRBJ2-1,TRBV29-1,TGCAGCGTTGATGGGCTCCCCTACAATGAGCAGTTCTTC,CSVDGLPYNEQFF
TRBD2,NA,TRBJ2-7,TRBV6-2/TRBV6-3,TGTGCCAGCAGTCCCCAAGGGCGGGGGACCTACGAGCAGTACTTC,CASSPQGRGTYEQYF
NA,NA,TRBJ2-1,TRBV5-4,TGTGCCAGCAGCTTGGAGGGTAGCGGCTACAATGAGCAGTTCTTC,CASSLEGSGYNEQFF
NA,once,TRBJ1-5,TRBV10-2,TGCGCCAGCAGTGAGTGGGGGGGGCTTCAGCCCCAGCATTTT,CASSEWGGLQPQHF
NA,few,TRBJ2-3,TRBV30,TGTGCCTGGAGCCGACTGCTAGTTGGAAGGGATACGCAGTATTTT,CAWSRLLVGRDTQYF
NA,NA,TRBJ2-2,TRBV4-3,TGCGCCAGCAGCCAATCCCCGTCGGCGAACACCGGGGAGCTGTTTTTT,CASSQSPSANTGELFF
NA,NA,TRBJ1-2,TRBV29-1,TGCAGCGTTGAGAATACAGGGTCGGGCTATGGCTACACCTTC,CSVENTGSGYGYTF
NA,NA,TRBJ1-2,TRBV4-3,TGCGCCAGCAGCCAAGATCGCGCCGGCAGGGCCGGCTATGGCTACACCTTC,CASSQDRAGRAGYGYTF
NA,NA,TRBJ2-5,TRBV11-3,TGTGCCAGCAGCTTAGTAAGGGGTGGCCAAGAGACCCAGTACTTC,CASSLVRGGQETQYF
TRBD1,NA,TRBJ1-2,TRBV28,TGTGCCAGCGCCAGACAGGGATCCTTATATGGCTACACCTTC,CASARQGSLYGYTF
NA,NA,TRBJ1-1,TRBV19,TGTGCCAGTACCTCCGGGGGGTTAGCCACTGAAGCTTTCTTT,CASTSGGLATEAFF
TRBD1,once,TRBJ2-1,TRBV7-9,TGTGCCAGCAGCACAACAGGGGTATACAATGAGCAGTTCTTC,CASSTTGVYNEQFF
TRBD1,NA,TRBJ1-3,TRBV15,TGTGCCACCAGCAGTAGACAGGGTTGGTCTGGAAACACCATATATTTT,CATSSRQGWSGNTIYF
NA,NA,TRBJ1-5,TRBV2,TGTGCCAGCAGGACTCCGGGTAATCAGCCCCAGCATTTT,CASRTPGNQPQHF
NA,once,TRBJ2-7,TRBV11-3,TGTGCCAGCAGCTTAGATGGGGCCCCCTGGCAGAATCGACCCTACGAGCAGTACTTC,CASSLDGAPWQNRPYEQYF
NA,NA,TRBJ1-6,TRBV19,TGTGCCAGTAGGGAGGGAGGATACCTGTATAATTCACCCCTCCACTTT,CASREGGYLYNSPLHF
TRBD1,NA,TRBJ1-2,TRBV28,TGTGCCAGCAGTATAAATGGACAGGGGGCGGATCGAGGCTACACCTTC,CASSINGQGADRGYTF
NA,once,TRBJ1-3,TRBV30,TGTGCCTGGAGTGTACGAGGGGGACCCGGTAGCACCATATATTTT,CAWSVRGGPGSTIYF
NA,few,TRBJ1-2,TRBV15,TGTGCCACCAGCAGTGGCCGACTTAGTGGCTACACCTTC,CATSSGRLSGYTF
TRBD2,NA,TRBJ2-1,TRBV4-1,TGCGCCAGCAGCCAAGATCCTACCGGGACTAGTTGGGTCAATGAGCAGTTCTTC,CASSQDPTGTSWVNEQFF
TRBD1,NA,TRBJ1-2,TRBV5-5,TGTGCCAGCAGCTTGGCCGGGACAGACACTGGCTACACCTTC,CASSLAGTDTGYTF
NA,once,TRBJ1-3,TRBV7-9,TGTGCCAGCAGCTTAGGACAGGCTGGAAACACCATATATTTT,CASSLGQAGNTIYF
TRBD1,NA,TRBJ2-7,TRBV29-1,TGCAGCGTCTACGACCCAAGACAGGGGGCCGCCTACGAGCAGTACTTC,CSVYDPRQGAAYEQYF
NA,NA,TRBJ1-2,TRBV28,TGTGCCAGCAGTTTCGCAATCTACAGGTCTACACTACCTAACTATGGCTACACCTTC,CASSFAIYRSTLPNYGYTF
TRBD2,NA,TRBJ2-1,TRBV27,TGTGCCAGCAGCAGCGGGGGGGGTCAGTTCTTC,CASSSGGGQFF
NA,NA,TRBJ1-4,TRBV5-1,TGCGCCAGCAGCCCGGGACTCGGGAATGAAAAACTGTTTTTT,CASSPGLGNEKLFF
NA,NA,TRBJ1-5,TRBV15,TGTGCCACCAGCAGAGATCTTGTCAATCAGCCCCAGCATTTT,CATSRDLVNQPQHF
NA,NA,TRBJ1-2,TRBV10-3,TGTGCCATCAGTGACTTTTTCATAGGGGAGGGTGGCTACACCTTC,CAISDFFIGEGGYTF
TRBD1,NA,TRBJ1-3,TRBV5-5,TGTGCCAGCAGTTGGGGACAGGGAGCTCGGAACACCATATATTTT,CASSWGQGARNTIYF
NA,NA,TRBJ1-2,TRBV11-3,TGTGCCAGCAGCCTCGAGGGACTCTATGGCTACACCTTC,CASSLEGLYGYTF
NA,NA,TRBJ1-2,TRBV3-1/TRBV3-2,TGTGCCAGCAGCCGACTAGACCAGGTCAACCTCCTCGGATATGGCTACACCTTC,CASSRLDQVNLLGYGYTF
NA,NA,TRBJ1-1,TRBV19,TGTGCCAGTAGTACTACGGTGGGCAGAATGAACACTGAAGCTTTCTTT,CASSTTVGRMNTEAFF
NA,NA,TRBJ2-3,TRBV15,TGTGCCACCAGCAGAGATGGAGAGGAAACAGATACGCAGTATTTT,CATSRDGEETDTQYF
TRBD1,NA,TRBJ2-3,TRBV19,TGTGCCACTACCGGGGACAGGTTTACAGATACGCAGTATTTT,CATTGDRFTDTQYF
TRBD1,NA,TRBJ2-3,TRBV5-6,TGTGCCAGCAGCAGGGACAGGGGGTCCGATACGCAGTATTTT,CASSRDRGSDTQYF
NA,NA,TRBJ1-2,TRBV14,TGTGCCAGCAGCCAAGCCGGGAGAGCAGTTAACTATGGCTACACCTTC,CASSQAGRAVNYGYTF
TRBD1,NA,TRBJ1-2,TRBV28,TGTGCCAGCAGTTCCCCCGACAGGGGCTATGGCTACACCTTC,CASSSPDRGYGYTF
TRBD2,NA,TRBJ2-7,TRBV6-5,TGTGCCACCTCGGGGAGGGGAAGCTCCTACGAGCAGTACTTC,CATSGRGSSYEQYF
TRBD2,NA,TRBJ2-3,TRBV12-3/TRBV12-4,TGTGCCAGCAGGGGAGGGGATACGCAGTATTTT,CASRGGDTQYF
TRBD2,NA,TRBJ2-3,TRBV7-3,TGTGCCAGCAGCTCGGGACTAGCGGGCCGCACAGATACGCAGTATTTT,CASSSGLAGRTDTQYF
TRBD2,NA,TRBJ2-7,TRBV7-3,TGTGCCAGCAGCCCCCTAGCGGGAGAATTTGAAAACGAGCAGTACTTC,CASSPLAGEFENEQYF